These 12 T cell receptor beta chains share one sample of origin, sequenced in a study of molecular identifiers for immune sequencing clone quantification. TCRdb reprocessed the PCR reads with MiXCR, giving one entry per CDR3 protein. The data contain about 640,000 distinct CDR3 sequences, roughly 21% of them singletons. The sequenced sample was naive CD8+ T cells from blood, with Jurkat cell RNA spiked in. Described subset: FACS-sorted CD8+CD4-CCR7+CD45RA+ naive T cells. All receptors come from a human donor in good health. Some libraries in this study had Jurkat cell RNA spiked in.

A note on this clonotype: A read error may be the cause here, since a much bigger clone is one base away. The chain uses TRBV20-1 and TRBJ2-7; 10 nucleotides line up with TRBD2. This CDR3 region has 18 residues. The germline V gene has CDR1 DFQATT and CDR2 SNEGSKA (reference sequence). V was clipped by 0 bases and J by 8 bases; unmatched bases: 19. Here the CDR3 reads CSARDGATSGFSPHKQYF. In DNA form, the CDR3 reads TGCAGTGCTAGAGATGGCGCGACTAGCGGGTTTAGCCCCCACAAGCAGTACTTC.

This clonotype has a count of ten or more. This chain joins TRBV7-9 and TRBJ2-5; the D is unclear. The CDR3 loop spans 14 amino acids. Germline CDR1 reads SEHNR; CDR2 reads FQNEAQ (reference sequence). The ends were cut back, 1 base at V and 3 bases at J, with 9 bases in the middle. CDR3 sequence (DNA): TGTGCCAGCAGCTTAGTGACGGTAGAAGAGACCCAGTACTTC. This codes for CASSLVTVEETQYF.

Regarding this clonotype: A far larger clone lies a single base away; this is likely a read error. J is TRBJ2-2 and V is TRBV4-3, with a possible D match to TRBD2 (5 bases). Germline V gene lookup returns CDR1 LGHNA and CDR2 YSLEER. This CDR3 is built from 12 residues. The CDR3 here is CTSSGYTGELFF. In DNA, the CDR3 is TGCACCAGCAGCGGATACACCGGGGAGCTGTTTTTT.

This clonotype has a count of ten or more. The V gene is TRBV4-1, the J gene TRBJ1-3; no reliable D call. The V end lost 1 base, the J end lost 2 bases, and 9 bases lay between the germline ends. Germline loops: CDR1 MGHRA, CDR2 YSYEKL. The CDR3 totals 15 residues. The CDR3 DNA reads as TGCGCCAGCAGCCAAGTCTCGGGAACTGGAAACACCATATATTTT. Amino acids: CASSQVSGTGNTIYF.

This clonotype came up many times. The chain links TRBV15 to TRBJ1-4; tentative D call: TRBD1 (5 bases). This CDR3 region has 14 residues. CDR1 is LNHNV and CDR2 is YYDKDF in the germline V gene (reference sequence). The ends were cut back, 3 bases at V and 6 bases at J, with 11 bases in the middle. CDR3 sequence: CATSSPQVDEKLFF. In DNA, the CDR3 is TGTGCCACCAGCAGCCCACAGGTGGATGAAAAACTGTTTTTT.

Many counts were recorded for this clonotype. The J gene is TRBJ2-3, the V gene TRBV14; the D gene is possibly TRBD1 (6 bases). Trimming removed 4 bases from V and 4 bases from J, with 18 bases in between. This CDR3 has 16 residues. Germline V gene data show CDR1 as SGHDN and CDR2 as FVKESK. The CDR3 region has the DNA TGTGCCAGCAGCCCCCAAGATGGCGGACAGTCAGATACGCAGTATTTT. Amino acids: CASSPQDGGQSDTQYF.

This clonotype was detected many times. V usage is TRBV19 and J usage is TRBJ2-7, with 7 positions matching TRBD1. Germline V gene sequence: CDR1 LNHDA, CDR2 SQIVND (reference sequence). The V gene end was trimmed by 9 bases and the J gene end by 3 bases; junction bases not matched to a gene: 11. This CDR3 is 14 amino acids long. CDR3 sequence: CASSRPGQSYEQYF. The CDR3 DNA reads TGTGCCAGCTCACGACCGGGACAGAGCTACGAGCAGTACTTC.

As for this clonotype: A much larger clone sits a single nucleotide away, making a read error possible. J is TRBJ2-5 and V is TRBV30; D is undetermined. This CDR3 region has 12 residues. Trimming removed 1 base from V and 1 base from J, with 4 bases in between. Germline CDR1 is GTSNPN and CDR2 is SVGIG (reference sequence). The CDR3 reads CAWSGGQETQYF. The CDR3 DNA is TGTGCCTGGAGTGGTGGCCAAGAGACCCAGTACTTC.

The gene calls are TRBV6-5 and TRBJ1-3; D unresolved. Germline CDR1 is MNHEY and CDR2 is SVGAGI. The CDR3 is 13 residues long. Trimming shortened V by 6 bases and J by 0 bases, and 6 bases separated the two germline ends. CDR3 residues: CASSHDSGNTIYF. The CDR3 DNA sequence: TGTGCCAGCAGCCACGACTCTGGAAACACCATATATTTT.

V gene TRBV3-1 combines with J gene TRBJ2-3; TRBD2 aligns across 12 bases. The V and J ends lost 1 base and 3 bases, in that order; junction bases with no gene match: 11. Germline loops: CDR1 LGHDT, CDR2 YNNKEL (reference sequence). The CDR3 extends over 19 amino acids. In DNA, the CDR3 is TGTGCCAGCAGCCAAGCCCCCGGACTAGCGGGGAAAGTGACAGATACGCAGTATTTT. It specifies CASSQAPGLAGKVTDTQYF.

This clonotype has ten or more counts. The chain combines TRBV27 with TRBJ2-1; 9 bases fit TRBD1. The CDR3 loop spans 15 amino acids. Per germline, CDR1 MNHEY and CDR2 SMNVEV (reference sequence). The trim removed 6 bases at V and 1 base at J, leaving 4 bases unmatched. Here the CDR3 reads CASSSGTGSYNEQFF. In nucleotides, the CDR3 is TGTGCCAGCAGCTCCGGGACAGGGTCCTACAATGAGCAGTTCTTC.

This clonotype was counted a few times. The rearrangement joins TRBV28 to TRBJ2-2; 10 positions match TRBD2. In germline, CDR1 is MDHEN, CDR2 SYDVKM. CDR3 length equals 15 residues. V was pared by 3 bases and J by 7 bases, with 5 bases of the junction left unmatched. The CDR3 bases are TGTGCCAGCAGTTTGCTAGCGGGAGTGAGCGGGGAGCTGTTTTTT. As protein: CASSLLAGVSGELFF.